This T cell receptor (beta chain) was obtained from a study of cytomegalovirus exposure and HLA in healthy donors. Study results and caveats: In a later analysis, specific HLA alleles were associated with under 20,000 TCR beta sequences at a 0.05 false discovery rate.

V gave up 4 bases and J gave up 7 bases; unmatched junction bases: 1. The CDR3 loop spans 13 amino acids. Germline V gene sequence: CDR1 SEHNR, CDR2 FQNEAQ (reference sequence). Remarks on this clone: No antigen is known for it.

PCR amplification relied on 60 Vbeta primers (plus 13 Jbeta primers). This table comes from immunoSEQ multiplex PCR, and its TCRdb copy is limited to in-frame clones, with some not included. The sample has more than 85,000 clones, roughly 15% seen once. The V call is TRBV7-9, the J call TRBJ1-5; TRBD1 agrees at 10 bases. The receptor was derived from a female donor in good health and CMV-seronegative. Sequenced: PBMCs. In nucleotides, the CDR3 is TGTGCCAGCAGCTCGGACAGGGGGCAGCCCCAGCATTTT. Protein product: CASSSDRGQPQHF.